Each of the 26 T cell receptor beta chains below was sequenced from the same sample in a study of blood T cell repertoires in COVID-19. Measured with immunoSEQ multiplex PCR; TCRdb has only the in-frame clones, and not every one. The data show about 140,000 clones, with about 80% seen just once and 3.5% to 4.5% held by the top ten. Input material: peripheral blood. The receptor set was obtained from a woman aged 55-69 years with acute or convalescent COVID-19.

The chain recombines TRBV11-2 with TRBJ2-2, with a possible D match to TRBD1 (5 bases). CDR3 length: 18 residues. V lost 1 base to trimming and J lost 2 bases, with 17 bases between them. Germline V gene sequence: CDR1 SGHAT, CDR2 FQNNGV. For the CDR3, the DNA is TGTGCCAGCAGCTTAGGGTGGAGTCGGCAGGGCAACACCGGGGAGCTGTTTTTT. Protein: CASSLGWSRQGNTGELFF.

V is TRBV29-1 and J is TRBJ2-1; TRBD2 matches at 12 bases. There are 12 residues in the CDR3. The junction had 3 bases not matched to a gene; V was cut back by 3 bases and J by 12 bases. Germline V CDR1 and CDR2: SQVTM, ANQGSEA. CDR3 sequence reads: CSVDLAGGWQFF. DNA for the CDR3: TGCAGCGTTGATCTAGCGGGGGGGTGGCAGTTCTTC.

The chain links TRBV13 to TRBJ2-1, with 8 nucleotides matching TRBD2. Germline-derived CDR1 and CDR2 are PRHDT and FYEKMQ (reference sequence). This CDR3 comprises 17 residues. The V and J ends lost 7 bases and 4 bases, in that order; junction bases with no gene match: 15. CDR3 nucleotides: TGTGCCAGCACCCACGGGGGGGGGTACAGACGTTACAATGAGCAGTTCTTC. Residues: CASTHGGGYRRYNEQFF.

The chain uses TRBV4-1 and TRBJ1-2; no reliable D call. CDR1 is MGHRA, CDR2 YSYEKL, per germline. V was clipped by 4 bases and J by 6 bases, with 18 bases between them. This CDR3 is 15 amino acids long. CDR3 amino acids: CASSRAESTSHGYTF. DNA of the CDR3: TGCGCCAGCAGCCGTGCTGAGTCAACGAGCCATGGCTACACCTTC.

The DNA for the CDR3 is TGTGCCAGCAGCAAGAGCGGTAGCGGGACGACCGGGGAGCTGTTTTTT. It encodes CASSKSGSGTTGELFF. The genes are TRBV7-3 and TRBJ2-2; 8 bases fit TRBD2. The germline V gene encodes CDR1 SGHTA and CDR2 FQGTGA. Trimming at V came to 5 bases and at J to 5 bases, leaving 10 bases not matched to a gene. This CDR3 has 16 residues.

The chain uses TRBV19 and TRBJ2-2; 12 bases fit TRBD2. The J segment lost 5 bases and the V segment lost 3 bases, leaving 4 bases of the junction unmatched. This CDR3 is 16 amino acids long. Looked up from germline, CDR1 is LNHDA and CDR2 is SQIVND (reference sequence). CDR3 region: CASSIQTSGRTGELFF. DNA of the CDR3: TGTGCCAGTAGTATTCAGACTAGCGGGAGAACCGGGGAGCTGTTTTTT.

The rearrangement links TRBV5-1 to TRBJ2-3; possible D gene TRBD1, 5 bases. The CDR3 contains 14 residues. CDR1 and CDR2 from the germline V gene are SGHRS and YFSETQ. V was cut by 3 bases and J by 1 base, with 9 bases left in between. The CDR3, as DNA: TGCGCCAGCAGCTCAATCAGGGGCACAGATACGCAGTATTTT. Translating gives CASSSIRGTDTQYF.

The genes are TRBV27 and TRBJ2-7; 13 nucleotides agree with TRBD2. In germline, CDR1 is MNHEY, CDR2 SMNVEV (reference sequence). The V gene end was trimmed by 5 bases and the J gene end by 4 bases; junction bases not matched to a gene: 5. The CDR3 has 15 amino acids. This CDR3 reads CASSVGTSGIYEQYF. CDR3 nucleotide sequence: TGTGCCAGCAGTGTCGGGACTAGCGGGATTTACGAGCAGTACTTC.

V is TRBV28 and J is TRBJ1-1; 7 nucleotides match TRBD1. The CDR3 consists of 14 residues. Germline trimming cut 2 bases from V and 10 bases from J; bases unmatched to any gene: 10. Per germline, CDR1 MDHEN and CDR2 SYDVKM. The CDR3 here is CASSLGTAARGAFF. The CDR3 nucleotides read TGTGCCAGCAGTTTAGGGACAGCCGCCCGGGGAGCTTTCTTT.

This clone was found once. The gene calls are TRBV24-1 and TRBJ2-7; no clear D. This CDR3 region has 11 residues. The germline V gene has CDR1 KGHDR and CDR2 SFDVKD. V lost 12 bases and J lost 0, with 8 bases in between. CDR3 loop: CARDPSYEQYF. The DNA of the CDR3 is TGTGCCCGCGATCCCTCCTACGAGCAGTACTTC.

The rearrangement links TRBV24-1 to TRBJ2-3; D perhaps matches TRBD1 (5 bases). Trimming pared 9 bases from V and 2 bases from J, leaving 8 bases between. CDR1 is KGHDR, CDR2 SFDVKD, per germline. This CDR3 is built from 12 residues. This chain's CDR3 is CATQGPTDTQYF. CDR3 sequence (DNA): TGTGCCACCCAGGGCCCCACAGATACGCAGTATTTT.

This clone appeared a single time. The CDR3, as DNA: TGTGCCAGCAGCAAATGGGGACAGTATAGCAATCAGCCCCAGCATTTT. It translates to CASSKWGQYSNQPQHF. The chain combines TRBV21-1 with TRBJ1-5; TRBD1 is the table's D call and was not checked against the DNA. TRBV21-1 is classified as a pseudogene. The CDR3 length is 16 residues.

The chain recombines TRBV11-3 with TRBJ2-1; possibly TRBD2 for D (5 bases). CDR1 and CDR2 from the germline V gene are SGHNT and YENEEA. V dropped 5 bases and J dropped 2 bases, with 19 bases sitting between them. This CDR3 has 17 amino acids. CDR3 DNA sequence: TGTGCCAGCAGCCCGTCCGGGAAGGGTGGGCCCTACAATGAGCAGTTCTTC. This sequence encodes CASSPSGKGGPYNEQFF.

The V gene is TRBV28, the J gene TRBJ2-4; TRBD1 matches at 11 bases. The CDR3 consists of 16 residues. The V gene's germline CDR1 is MDHEN and CDR2 SYDVKM. The trim removed 5 bases at V and 4 bases at J, leaving 7 bases unmatched. The CDR3 DNA follows: TGTGCCAGCAGTGCACGGGACAGGGGGGTAAAAAACATTCAGTACTTC. It codes for CASSARDRGVKNIQYF.

This sequence joins TRBV27 and TRBJ1-1; 8 nucleotides match TRBD1. The CDR3 spans 14 residues. Germline V gene data show CDR1 as MNHEY and CDR2 as SMNVEV (reference sequence). Unmatched junction bases numbered 2, after V lost 3 bases and J lost 2 bases. The CDR3 region has the DNA TGTGCCAGCAGTTTCCAGGGGGCTAACACTGAAGCTTTCTTT. Amino acids: CASSFQGANTEAFF.

The gene calls are TRBV7-3 and TRBJ2-3; D perhaps matches TRBD2 (7 bases). CDR1 SGHTA and CDR2 FQGTGA come from the germline V gene. CDR3 size: 14 residues. V gave up 5 bases and J gave up 5 bases, with 14 bases separating them. The CDR3 DNA sequence: TGTGCCAGCAGCCGTGGGGGGGCGCAAGATACGCAGTATTTT. This codes for CASSRGGAQDTQYF.

The CDR3 nucleotides read TGTGCCAGCAGCCGAACCGGGACTAGCGGAAATGAGCAGTTCTTC. It is translated as CASSRTGTSGNEQFF. V is TRBV5-4 and J is TRBJ2-1, with 11 bases aligning to TRBD2. V trimming: 4 bases; J trimming: 7 bases; junction bases outside the gene matches: 7. The CDR3 covers 15 residues. The V gene's germline CDR1 is SGHNT and CDR2 YYREEE (reference sequence).

CDR3 nucleotides: TGTGCCAGCAGTTACGAGGGACAGGGGATCGGTCAGCCCCAGCATTTT. Amino acids: CASSYEGQGIGQPQHF. The V gene is TRBV6-2 or TRBV6-3, the J gene TRBJ1-5, with 10 positions matching TRBD1. The CDR3 is made up of 16 amino acids. Germline CDR1 MNHEY, CDR2 SVGEGT. The J segment lost 6 bases and the V segment lost 2 bases, leaving 7 bases of the junction unmatched.

V is TRBV24-1 and J is TRBJ2-3; 10 bases agree with TRBD1. The germline CDR1 and CDR2 sequences are KGHDR and SFDVKD. After removal of 5 bases from V and 6 bases from J, the junction contained 4 bases not matched to a gene. This CDR3 comprises 14 residues. The CDR3 sequence: CATSVTGGMDTQYF. CDR3 nucleotide sequence: TGTGCCACCAGTGTGACAGGGGGCATGGATACGCAGTATTTT.

The chain carries TRBV28 and TRBJ1-1; no clear D. CDR3 size: 12 residues. CDR1 and CDR2 from the germline V gene are MDHEN and SYDVKM. V lost 8 bases, J lost 1 base, and 8 bases lay in between. CDR3 loop: CASLYTNTEAFF. CDR3 nucleotides: TGTGCCAGCCTCTATACGAACACTGAAGCTTTCTTT.

CDR3 loop: CASTGTGFDGYTF. In nucleotides, the CDR3 is TGTGCCAGTACCGGGACAGGTTTTGATGGCTACACCTTC. This rearrangement joins TRBV19 to TRBJ1-2; the match to TRBD1 covers 8 bases. In germline, CDR1 is LNHDA, CDR2 SQIVND (reference sequence). Losses at the gene ends were 7 bases for V and 6 bases for J; bases not matched to a gene: 7. The CDR3 sequence is 13 residues long.

The genes are TRBV10-3 and TRBJ1-1; TRBD1 is a possible D gene (5 bases). The V end lost 2 bases, the J end lost 0 bases, and 13 bases lay between the germline ends. The germline gives CDR1 ENHRY, CDR2 SYGVKD. This CDR3 comprises 16 residues. CDR3: CAISEGGVGMNTEAFF. Here the CDR3 DNA reads TGTGCCATCAGTGAGGGGGGGGTAGGGATGAACACTGAAGCTTTCTTT.

The DNA for the CDR3 is TGTGCCAGCAGTAGGGAGAGCTCCTATAATTCACCCCTCCACTTT. It is translated as CASSRESSYNSPLHF. V usage is TRBV27 and J usage is TRBJ1-6, with D unclear. The V gene lost 5 bases and the J gene lost 0 bases, with 8 bases spanning the gap. The CDR3 has 15 amino acids. Germline V gives CDR1 MNHEY, CDR2 SMNVEV (reference sequence).

This chain joins TRBV7-9 and TRBJ1-1, with unresolved D. Looked up from germline, CDR1 is SEHNR and CDR2 is FQNEAQ (reference sequence). This CDR3 is 15 amino acids long. The V end was cut by 5 bases, the J end by 0 bases, with 13 bases between. CDR3 coding DNA: TGTGCCAGCAGCCCAGGCGGGCAGCTGAACACTGAAGCTTTCTTT. The encoded protein is CASSPGGQLNTEAFF.

This clone came up once. V and J are TRBV5-4 and TRBJ2-5; the D gene is possibly TRBD2 (6 bases). CDR1 and CDR2 from the germline V gene are SGHNT and YYREEE (reference sequence). CDR3 length: 15 amino acids. V shed 4 bases and J shed 2 bases, with 15 bases lying between them. CDR3 DNA: TGTGCCAGCAGCCCTCTCGCGGGATTACAAGAGACCCAGTACTTC. Translated: CASSPLAGLQETQYF.

The CDR3 coding sequence is TGTGCCAGCAGTTACTCGAACTCCGAAGAGACCCAGTACTTC. It translates to CASSYSNSEETQYF. The chain is built from TRBV6-5 and TRBJ2-5; D is unclear. Trimming pared 0 bases from V and 3 bases from J, leaving 8 bases between. The CDR3 has 14 amino acids. CDR1 is MNHEY, CDR2 SVGAGI, per germline.